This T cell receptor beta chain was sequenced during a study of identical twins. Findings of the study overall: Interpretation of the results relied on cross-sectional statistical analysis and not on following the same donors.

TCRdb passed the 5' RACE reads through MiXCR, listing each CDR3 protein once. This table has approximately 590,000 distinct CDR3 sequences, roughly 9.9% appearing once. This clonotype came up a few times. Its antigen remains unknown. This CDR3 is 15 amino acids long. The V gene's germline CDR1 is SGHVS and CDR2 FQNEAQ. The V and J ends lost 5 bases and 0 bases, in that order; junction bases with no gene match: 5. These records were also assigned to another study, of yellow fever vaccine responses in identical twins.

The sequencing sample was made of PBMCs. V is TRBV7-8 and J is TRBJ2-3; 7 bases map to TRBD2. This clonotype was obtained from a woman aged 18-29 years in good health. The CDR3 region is CASSEIAGSTDTQYF. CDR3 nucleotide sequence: TGTGCCAGCAGCGAAATAGCGGGTAGCACAGATACGCAGTATTTT.